These 12 T cell receptor beta chains were sequenced from one sample in a study of T cell responses to AZD1222 COVID-19 vaccine. Data came from immunoSEQ multiplex PCR; TCRdb stores just in-frame clones and leaves some out. The sample has approximately 110,000 clones, roughly nine tenths seen once. The sample here was peripheral blood, taken 28 days after the second AZD1222 dose. These receptors were collected from an adult who received the AZD1222 COVID-19 vaccine.

This chain connects TRBV27 to TRBJ2-7, with TRBD1 matching 8 bases. Germline CDR1 MNHEY, CDR2 SMNVEV (reference sequence). This CDR3 spans 14 amino acids. V lost 5 bases, J lost 4 bases, and 7 bases stayed unmatched. The chain's CDR3 is CASSRTGMVYEQYF. DNA of the CDR3: TGTGCCAGCAGTAGGACAGGGATGGTTTACGAGCAGTACTTC.

This sequence joins TRBV2 and TRBJ2-3; 9 nucleotides align to TRBD1. The V segment lost 5 bases and the J segment 2 bases; nucleotides outside the gene matches: 5. CDR1 and CDR2 (germline): SNHLY, FYNNEI. The CDR3 has 15 residues. The DNA of the CDR3 is TGTGCCAGCAGTCCCGGGACAGGGATCACAGATACGCAGTATTTT. Its translation: CASSPGTGITDTQYF.

The V call is TRBV6-1, the J call TRBJ1-5; D is undetermined. With 2 bases removed from V and 1 base from J, the gap between germline ends came to 9 bases. Germline CDR1 reads MNHNS; CDR2 reads SASEGT. CDR3 length equals 15 residues. CDR3 in amino acids: CASSEFGGSNQPQHF. The CDR3 nucleotides read TGTGCCAGCAGTGAATTTGGAGGGAGCAATCAGCCCCAGCATTTT.

This chain links TRBV25-1 with TRBJ2-1, with TRBD2 identical over 9 bases. Looked up from germline, CDR1 is MGHDK and CDR2 is SYGVNS. The CDR3 totals 18 residues. The V and J ends lost 4 bases and 6 bases, in that order; junction bases with no gene match: 16. The CDR3 protein is CASSGPLGRREGFNEQFF. The CDR3 coding sequence is TGTGCCAGCAGTGGCCCCCTAGGTCGGCGGGAGGGCTTCAATGAGCAGTTCTTC.

The chain combines TRBV6-4 with TRBJ1-6; unclear D gene. V shed 6 bases and J shed 7 bases, with 4 bases lying between them. This CDR3 is built from 11 residues. Germline V CDR1 and CDR2: MRHNA, SNTAGT. CDR3 bases: TGTGCCAGCAGGGAAAATTCACCCCTCCACTTT. Its protein is CASRENSPLHF.

This clone was counted only a few times. The CDR3 coding sequence is TGTGCCAGCAGCTGGGGGAAGGGTATGGGAGAGCTGTTTTTT. Translating gives CASSWGKGMGELFF. This rearrangement joins TRBV5-4 to TRBJ2-2; D may be TRBD1 or TRBD2 (5 bases each). The CDR3 has 14 residues. Germline V gives CDR1 SGHNT, CDR2 YYREEE (reference sequence). The V and J ends lost 3 bases and 11 bases respectively, with 17 bases between them.

This chain joins TRBV11-2 and TRBJ2-3, with D possibly TRBD1 on 6 matching bases. Germline V gene lookup returns CDR1 SGHAT and CDR2 FQNNGV. The CDR3 length is 15 residues. V lost 5 bases to trimming and J lost 4 bases, with 16 bases between them. The CDR3 protein is CASSHPARGPDTQYF. As DNA, the CDR3 is TGTGCCAGCAGCCACCCAGCCAGGGGCCCAGATACGCAGTATTTT.

The rearrangement links TRBV6-6 to TRBJ1-2; 12 nucleotides match TRBD1. The CDR3 covers 14 residues. From germline, CDR1 is MNHNY and CDR2 SVGAGI (reference sequence). V was pared by 7 bases and J by 6 bases, with 6 bases of the junction left unmatched. CDR3 nucleotides: TGTGCCAGCACCCTCGGGACAGGGGGCAATGGCTACACCTTC. This codes for CASTLGTGGNGYTF.

The chain employs TRBV4-3 and TRBJ1-4, with D uncertain. Germline assignment: CDR1 LGHNA and CDR2 YSLEER. The CDR3 runs to 17 residues. The V end was cut by 1 base, the J end by 8 bases, with 20 bases between. DNA of the CDR3: TGCGCCAGCAGCCAAGGGTTAGCAGCCCTAATGGGAGAAAAACTGTTTTTT. It yields the protein CASSQGLAALMGEKLFF.

The chain carries TRBV7-9 and TRBJ2-2; TRBD1 is a possible D gene (6 bases). Trimming took off 7 bases at V and 6 bases at J, with 12 bases between the two ends. Germline assignment: CDR1 SEHNR and CDR2 FQNEAQ (reference sequence). CDR3 length: 13 residues. The CDR3 nucleotides are TGTGCCAGCATCATAAAGGGGGCCGGGGAGCTGTTTTTT. It specifies CASIIKGAGELFF.

As DNA, the CDR3 is TGTGCCAGCAGTTACCCCCAGACTACTAACTATGGCTACACCTTC. Translation gives CASSYPQTTNYGYTF. The chain couples TRBV6-5 to TRBJ1-2; D unclear. This CDR3 contains 15 residues. Germline CDR1 reads MNHEY; CDR2 reads SVGAGI. Trimming took 2 bases from V and 0 from J, leaving 10 bases between them.

This CDR3 reads CASSVEPREVGYGYTF. Written as DNA, the CDR3 is TGTGCCAGCAGCGTAGAACCCAGGGAGGTAGGCTATGGCTACACCTTC. This chain uses TRBV9 with TRBJ1-2; possible D gene TRBD1, 5 bases. Trimming removed 0 bases at V and 4 bases at J, with 16 bases between. CDR1 is SGDLS, CDR2 YYNGEE, per germline. The CDR3 consists of 16 residues.